This paragraph covers one TCR beta chain sequence. Its target is not known. Participants comprised healthy donors of bone marrow. The PCR employed 60 Vbeta primers together with 13 Jbeta primers. Generated by immunoSEQ multiplex PCR, the TCRdb table keeps only in-frame clones and is missing some. The sample data list 100,000 to 150,000 clones. The sample belongs to a study of cytomegalovirus exposure and HLA in healthy donors. Study results and caveats: Within a later analysis, the majority of CMV-associated TCR beta chains appeared HLA-restricted. Reported results showed that the classifier diagnosed cytomegalovirus status with high specificity and sensitivity. In a later analysis, TCR beta V- and J-gene trimming was associated with a missense DCLRE1C variant.

Germline values: CDR1 MGHRA, CDR2 YSYEKL. V was pared by 0 bases and J by 0 bases, with 4 bases between. The CDR3 spans 14 residues. The specimen was PBMCs. The sequence was collected from a man aged 18 to 30 in good health and CMV-seronegative. The chain recombines TRBV4-1 with TRBJ2-3; D is uncertain. The CDR3 bases are TGCGCCAGCAGCCAAGAATATAGCACAGATACGCAGTATTTT. Amino acids: CASSQEYSTDTQYF.